The 15 T cell receptor beta chains listed next were all sequenced from one sample in a study of vaccination effects on CD4 cells after COVID-19. The antigens of these receptors remain unknown. Here immunoSEQ multiplex PCR was the method, and the copy in TCRdb shows in-frame clones only, minus some. The sample lists 50,000 to 65,000 clones; roughly 72% were seen once. Expansion of antigen-specific CD4+ T cells with viral peptide pools was carried out by the ViraFEST assay before sequencing. Following culture for ten to eleven days, CD4+ T cells were isolated. Each person got two doses of an mRNA SARS-CoV-2 vaccine, BNT162b2 or mRNA-1273. This sample comprised CD4+ T cells from PBMCs cultured with HCoV-229E spike peptides, obtained after COVID-19 vaccination. The receptors were gathered from a human donor who received a COVID-19 vaccine.

The rearrangement links TRBV4-1 to TRBJ2-3; 11 nucleotides match TRBD1. This CDR3 is 15 amino acids long. Germline V gene lookup returns CDR1 MGHRA and CDR2 YSYEKL. V shed 5 bases and J 4 bases; nucleotides not matched to a gene: 5. In DNA form, the CDR3 reads TGCGCCAGCAGCTCCCCGGGACAGGGGGCAGATACGCAGTATTTT. It translates to CASSSPGQGADTQYF.

This rearrangement joins TRBV9 to TRBJ2-1; 9 nucleotides align to TRBD2. V shed 1 base, J shed 6 bases, and the junction held 8 bases outside the gene matches. Germline-derived CDR1 and CDR2 are SGDLS and YYNGEE. This CDR3 spans 16 amino acids. The CDR3 region is CASSVISGTSFNEQFF. For the CDR3, the DNA is TGTGCCAGCAGCGTAATTTCCGGGACTAGCTTCAATGAGCAGTTCTTC.

This clone was observed a few times. This chain joins TRBV5-1 and TRBJ1-4, with D hard to call. V was cut by 6 bases and J by 0 bases, with 6 bases left in between. CDR3 length equals 13 residues. Germline-derived CDR1 and CDR2 are SGHRS and YFSETQ. The DNA of the CDR3 is TGCGCCAGCAAGGGAACAACTAATGAAAAACTGTTTTTT. Translation gives CASKGTTNEKLFF.

This clone has just a few counts. The J gene is TRBJ1-3, the V gene TRBV19; D is unclear. The CDR3 extends over 14 amino acids. Germline CDR1 LNHDA, CDR2 SQIVND (reference sequence). The germline V and J ends were trimmed by 6 bases and 0 bases, with 9 bases remaining between them. CDR3 sequence: CASSRRDSGNTIYF. The CDR3 bases are TGTGCCAGTAGCCGGAGAGACTCTGGAAACACCATATATTTT.

This chain joins TRBV28 and TRBJ1-5; 8 positions match TRBD1. The V gene's germline CDR1 is MDHEN and CDR2 SYDVKM. The CDR3 has 14 amino acids. The J segment lost 7 bases and the V segment lost 6 bases, leaving 8 bases of the junction unmatched. In DNA form, the CDR3 reads TGTGCCAGCAGAGGTGGGCAGGGGGCCCAGCCCCAGCATTTT. Its protein is CASRGGQGAQPQHF.

The rearrangement uses TRBV9 and TRBJ2-1, with TRBD1 matching 9 bases. The germline V gene encodes CDR1 SGDLS and CDR2 YYNGEE. This CDR3 has 15 residues. V lost 0 bases and J lost 7; bases outside the gene matches: 5. CDR3: CASSVVRTGDNEQFF. CDR3 bases: TGTGCCAGCAGCGTAGTCCGGACAGGGGATAATGAGCAGTTCTTC.

The chain is built from TRBV10-1 and TRBJ1-5; tentatively, D is TRBD1 (6 bases). Germline V gives CDR1 WNHNN, CDR2 SYGVQD (reference sequence). The CDR3 runs to 15 residues. The ends were cut back, 0 bases at V and 4 bases at J, with 10 bases in the middle. The CDR3 region is CASSESSQGNQPQHF. The CDR3 DNA follows: TGCGCCAGCAGTGAGTCTTCACAGGGAAATCAGCCCCAGCATTTT.

V is TRBV5-6 and J is TRBJ1-6; TRBD1 is a possible D gene (6 bases). The ends were cut back, 0 bases at V and 5 bases at J, with 9 bases in the middle. Germline-derived CDR1 and CDR2 are SGHDT and YYEEEE. The CDR3 is 15 amino acids. CDR3 bases: TGTGCCAGCAGCTTGGTAGGGGGAAATAATTCACCCCTCCACTTT. It specifies CASSLVGGNNSPLHF.

Only one count was recorded for this clone. The rearrangement uses TRBV6-2 or TRBV6-3 and TRBJ1-1, with D hard to call. The CDR3 covers 14 residues. Between the trimmed V and J ends, which lost 2 bases and 8 bases, there was a span of 15 bases. Germline V lookup: CDR1 MNHEY, CDR2 SVGEGT. The DNA of the CDR3 is TGTGCCAGCAGTTACGCGTCGCGTGATGGCGAAGCTTTCTTT. Its translation is CASSYASRDGEAFF.

The J gene is TRBJ2-1, the V gene TRBV5-1, with 12 bases fitting TRBD2. There are 14 residues in the CDR3. Germline V gene lookup returns CDR1 SGHRS and CDR2 YFSETQ. The V segment lost 4 bases and the J segment 6 bases; nucleotides outside the gene matches: 2. The CDR3 protein is CASSASGGANEQFF. The CDR3 nucleotides are TGCGCCAGCAGCGCTAGCGGGGGGGCCAATGAGCAGTTCTTC.

The chain carries TRBV5-6 and TRBJ1-1; 7 nucleotides match TRBD1. Germline trimming cut 4 bases from V and 2 bases from J; bases unmatched to any gene: 17. This CDR3 comprises 18 residues. Germline lookup yields CDR1 SGHDT and CDR2 YYEEEE. This chain's CDR3 is CASSRRWPLSGGNTEAFF. For the CDR3, the DNA is TGTGCCAGCAGCCGACGGTGGCCCTTGTCAGGGGGAAACACTGAAGCTTTCTTT.

This clone appeared a few times. The rearrangement joins TRBV29-1 to TRBJ1-3; D unresolved. Germline V gene lookup returns CDR1 SQVTM and CDR2 ANQGSEA. The CDR3 runs 11 residues. V was cut by 6 bases and J by 4 bases, with 7 bases left in between. In DNA, the CDR3 is TGCAGCGTCCTGGGCGGAAACACCATATATTTT. Its protein is CSVLGGNTIYF.

The chain couples TRBV6-5 to TRBJ2-2, with 10 bases that match TRBD2. Trimming cost V 7 bases and J 7 bases; bases outside gene matches: 9. Germline assignment: CDR1 MNHEY and CDR2 SVGAGI. The CDR3 loop spans 15 amino acids. The CDR3 spells CASTGAGGQFGELFF. The DNA for the CDR3 is TGTGCCAGCACGGGAGCGGGGGGGCAGTTCGGGGAGCTGTTTTTT.

V gene TRBV29-1 combines with J gene TRBJ2-6, with D perhaps given as TRBD1 or TRBD2 (6 bases each). Per germline, CDR1 SQVTM and CDR2 ANQGSEA. The CDR3 covers 14 residues. Trimming took off 7 bases at V and 0 bases at J, with 10 bases between the two ends. This CDR3 is CSAGGGSGANVLTF. In DNA form, the CDR3 reads TGCAGCGCTGGAGGGGGCTCTGGGGCCAACGTCCTGACTTTC.

V gene TRBV19 combines with J gene TRBJ2-2; perhaps TRBD1 as D (6 bases). Germline V lookup: CDR1 LNHDA, CDR2 SQIVND (reference sequence). V was shortened by 8 bases and J by 1 base, with 17 bases between the two germline ends. The CDR3 covers 16 residues. The CDR3 is CASFTSGTLNTGELFF. CDR3 nucleotide sequence: TGTGCCAGTTTTACTTCCGGGACACTGAACACCGGGGAGCTGTTTTTT. Based on the CDR3 plus reference TRBV19 and TRBJ2-2, the full variable domain is DGGITQSPKYLFRKEGQNVTLSCEQNLNHDAMYWYRQDPGQGLRLIYYSQIVNDFQKGDIAEGYSVSREKKESFPLTVTSAQKNPTAFYLCASFTSGTLNTGELFFGEGSRLTVL.